The T cell receptor beta chain described here comes from a study of T cells after yellow fever vaccination. General study results and limits: The booster response re-showed most primary clones: over 95% CD4, around 87% CD8. Abundant bulk-population clonotypes could contaminate the FACS-sorted repertoires. Although the secondary response was weaker, it peaked faster, at day 5 versus 15.

The CDR3 contains 15 residues. The germline CDR1 and CDR2 sequences are MNHNS and SASEGT. The table lists this clonotype with a count of one. Its antigen is still unknown. At one end, the junction sequence differs from germline, possibly due to a read error. UMIs were added to TCR cDNA along with a universal primer site when it was made by 5'RACE template switching. TCRdb fed the 5' RACE reads into MiXCR, producing one record per CDR3 protein. The data show around 72,000 distinct CDR3 sequences, about 7.3% seen once. The sample was CD8+ T cells sorted from PBMCs, taken 9 to 11 days after the first yellow fever vaccination. The receptor was isolated from a man in his late teens or twenties who received the YFV17D yellow fever vaccine. The V call is TRBV6-1, the J call TRBJ1-5, with D hard to call. Here the CDR3 reads CASSRRRNSKQPQHF. The CDR3 DNA reads as TGTGCCAGCAGCCGTCGACGAAATAGCAAGCAGCCCCAGCATTTT.